This TCR beta chain was captured in a study of low-dose radiotherapy and immunotherapy resistance in tumors. In the study overall: It was every two weeks, one day before radiation and immunotherapy, that intravenous cyclophosphamide 200 mg/m2 was given.

cDNA synthesis used a TRAV/TRBV-specific primer set for both chains. TCR amplification involved around 22 PCR cycles with a constant-region primer and V-primer adapter. Amplifying the isolated mRNA was done by in vitro transcription. Via MiXCR, TCRdb re-called the reads, giving one row per CDR3 protein. This sample carries tens of thousands of distinct CDR3 sequences, less than 35% of them seen once, and the ten largest clones take around 10%. Time point here: before trial treatment. Low-dose radiotherapy and low-dose cyclophosphamide, together with aspirin, ipilimumab and nivolumab, were given to donors. From germline, CDR1 is SQVTM and CDR2 ANQGSEA. CDR3 size: 13 residues. Trimming removed 3 bases from V and 4 bases from J, with 9 bases in between.

This chain connects TRBV29-1 to TRBJ2-2; no clear D. The source material was PBMCs, sampled before treatment. The source is a female donor with ovarian cancer. CDR3 in DNA: TGCAGCGTTGACGGCCCAGGCACCGGGGAGCTGTTTTTT. It encodes CSVDGPGTGELFF.